The 22 T cell receptor beta chains reported below all come from one sample, sequenced in a study of blood T cell repertoires in COVID-19. Only in-frame clones appear in the TCRdb table, and some are missing; sequencing was by immunoSEQ multiplex PCR. The data contain 120,000 or so clones, approximately 83% of them singletons. The specimen was peripheral blood. These receptors came from an elderly man with active or convalescent COVID-19.

The chain is built from TRBV20-1 and TRBJ2-7; unclear D gene. Trimming took 3 bases from V and 2 from J, leaving 14 bases between them. The CDR3 covers 14 residues. Germline CDR1 is DFQATT and CDR2 is SNEGSKA (reference sequence). CDR3 DNA sequence: TGCAGTGCTAGTGGTGTAGAGAAACCCTACGAGCAGTACTTC. It is translated as CSASGVEKPYEQYF.

V is TRBV6-2 or TRBV6-3 and J is TRBJ2-3; no reliable D call. Looked up from germline, CDR1 is MNHEY and CDR2 is SVGEGT. V was shortened by 0 bases and J by 0 bases, with 7 bases between the two germline ends. CDR3 length: 15 residues. The CDR3 here is CASSYSTFSTDTQYF. In DNA, the CDR3 is TGTGCCAGCAGTTACTCTACATTTAGCACAGATACGCAGTATTTT.

The V call is TRBV24-1, the J call TRBJ2-7; the match to TRBD1 covers 7 bases. CDR1 and CDR2 from the germline V gene are KGHDR and SFDVKD. The CDR3 is made up of 14 amino acids. V was pared by 9 bases and J by 1 base, with 8 bases of the junction left unmatched. The CDR3: CATADRELSYEQYF. The CDR3 DNA reads TGTGCCACCGCTGACAGGGAACTTTCCTACGAGCAGTACTTC.

The J gene is TRBJ2-1, the V gene TRBV27; 7 nucleotides line up with TRBD1. The V and J ends lost 4 bases and 0 bases, in that order; junction bases with no gene match: 6. Germline V lookup: CDR1 MNHEY, CDR2 SMNVEV (reference sequence). The CDR3 sequence is 16 residues long. The CDR3 DNA follows: TGTGCCAGCAGTTCGAACAGGGGAGACTCCTACAATGAGCAGTTCTTC. Protein: CASSSNRGDSYNEQFF.

The table lists this clone with a count of one. This rearrangement joins TRBV5-1 to TRBJ1-6; 8 bases are a match to TRBD1. Trimming at V came to 2 bases and at J to 7 bases, leaving 14 bases not matched to a gene. The CDR3 loop spans 18 amino acids. Looked up from germline, CDR1 is SGHRS and CDR2 is YFSETQ. This CDR3 is CASSLRAPTQGANSPLHF. For the CDR3, the DNA is TGCGCCAGCAGCTTACGGGCGCCAACTCAGGGGGCGAATTCACCCCTCCACTTT.

V gene TRBV6-6 combines with J gene TRBJ2-7, with 11 bases aligning to TRBD1. CDR1 MNHNY and CDR2 SVGAGI come from the germline V gene (reference sequence). Trimming at V came to 6 bases and at J to 5 bases, leaving 9 bases not matched to a gene. CDR3 length: 15 residues. The CDR3 coding sequence is TGTGCCAGCAGCAGATTCGGGACAGGGGGAAACGAGCAGTACTTC. Protein: CASSRFGTGGNEQYF.

The rearrangement joins TRBV12-3 or TRBV12-4 to TRBJ1-4, with D perhaps matching TRBD1 (5 bases). Trimming pared 6 bases from V and 5 bases from J, leaving 7 bases between. This CDR3 spans 12 amino acids. The CDR3 reads CASRRQNEKLFF. The DNA for the CDR3 is TGTGCCAGCAGAAGACAGAATGAAAAACTGTTTTTT.

This chain connects TRBV19 to TRBJ2-7, with D possibly TRBD1 on 6 matching bases. The CDR3 runs to 14 residues. Trimming pared 3 bases from V and 5 bases from J, leaving 14 bases between. Per germline, CDR1 LNHDA and CDR2 SQIVND (reference sequence). CDR3 region: CASSIPNRVNEQYF. The CDR3 bases are TGTGCCAGTAGTATCCCCAACAGGGTTAACGAGCAGTACTTC.

This chain joins TRBV11-2 and TRBJ2-1; TRBD2 aligns across 7 bases. There are 18 residues in the CDR3. Looked up from germline, CDR1 is SGHAT and CDR2 is FQNNGV. J was trimmed by 0 bases and V by 2 bases; bases with no gene match: 10. CDR3 amino acids: CASSLMGAGPSSYNEQFF. In DNA form, the CDR3 reads TGTGCCAGCAGCTTAATGGGAGCGGGACCGAGCTCCTACAATGAGCAGTTCTTC.

The chain uses TRBV28 and TRBJ2-7; D unresolved. V lost 5 bases and J lost 0, with 11 bases in between. The CDR3 consists of 14 residues. Germline V gene sequence: CDR1 MDHEN, CDR2 SYDVKM. Written as DNA, the CDR3 is TGTGCCAGCAGTGCCCTCGGTGGCTCCTACGAGCAGTACTTC. Translated, it gives CASSALGGSYEQYF.

This clone has a handful of counts. The J gene is TRBJ2-7, the V gene TRBV7-9; unclear D gene. The CDR3 covers 12 residues. Germline values: CDR1 SEHNR, CDR2 FQNEAQ (reference sequence). V was cut by 1 base and J by 4 bases, with 5 bases left in between. The CDR3 sequence is CASSLEAYEQYF. CDR3 coding DNA: TGTGCCAGCAGCTTAGAAGCGTACGAGCAGTACTTC.

This chain joins TRBV19 and TRBJ2-1, with D unresolved. The V end was cut by 0 bases, the J end by 7 bases, with 13 bases between. Germline V gene sequence: CDR1 LNHDA, CDR2 SQIVND (reference sequence). There are 15 residues in the CDR3. The DNA of the CDR3 is TGTGCCAGTAGTATAGAAGAAAGGAGCTATAATGAGCAGTTCTTC. This encodes CASSIEERSYNEQFF.

The chain carries TRBV5-4 and TRBJ1-2, with TRBD1 as a possible D gene (5 bases). The CDR3 has 14 residues. V lost 9 bases and J 5 bases, leaving 20 bases between the germline ends. CDR1 is SGHNT, CDR2 YYREEE, per germline (reference sequence). CDR3 nucleotides: TGTGCCACTAAAACGGAGGGACGGTCGTATGGCTACACCTTC. Its protein is CATKTEGRSYGYTF.

This rearrangement joins TRBV14 to TRBJ1-2, with D uncertain. Looked up from germline, CDR1 is SGHDN and CDR2 is FVKESK. The CDR3 runs 13 residues. V was cut by 2 bases and J by 8 bases, with 12 bases left in between. The DNA for the CDR3 is TGTGCCAGCAGCCAATTGGAGGTGAACGGCTACACCTTC. Its translation: CASSQLEVNGYTF.

The chain employs TRBV6-5 and TRBJ1-2, with TRBD1 matching over 8 bases. The CDR3 totals 15 residues. The V and J ends lost 6 bases and 4 bases, in that order; junction bases with no gene match: 10. The germline V gene encodes CDR1 MNHEY and CDR2 SVGAGI. CDR3: CASRRMTGDRYGYTF. The CDR3 bases are TGTGCCAGCAGAAGGATGACAGGGGACCGCTATGGCTACACCTTC.

The J gene is TRBJ2-7, the V gene TRBV6-5; D may be TRBD2 (5 bases). The CDR3 consists of 13 residues. V was cut by 4 bases and J by 2 bases, with 9 bases left in between. Looked up from germline, CDR1 is MNHEY and CDR2 is SVGAGI. CDR3 loop: CASSSGRTYEQYF. The CDR3 bases are TGTGCCAGCAGTTCGGGGAGAACCTACGAGCAGTACTTC.

This chain joins TRBV6-2 or TRBV6-3 and TRBJ2-5, with D maybe TRBD1 (6 bases). The CDR3 spans 16 residues. V dropped 6 bases and J dropped 5 bases, with 22 bases sitting between them. Per the germline V gene, CDR1 is MNHEY and CDR2 is SVGEGT. CDR3: CASSSSTGAAWETQYF. The DNA for the CDR3 is TGTGCCAGCAGCTCATCGACAGGTGCCGCTTGGGAGACCCAGTACTTC.

This rearrangement joins TRBV24-1 to TRBJ1-1; D is possibly TRBD1 (6 bases). V lost 3 bases, J lost 2 bases, and 12 bases lay in between. CDR3 length equals 15 residues. CDR1 and CDR2 (germline): KGHDR, SFDVKD. CDR3 protein: CATSDAGTTNTEAFF. CDR3 coding DNA: TGTGCCACCAGTGATGCCGGGACAACCAACACTGAAGCTTTCTTT.

The V and J genes are TRBV6-4 and TRBJ2-3; 14 positions match TRBD2. The CDR3 is made up of 16 amino acids. Per the germline V gene, CDR1 is MRHNA and CDR2 is SNTAGT. The J segment lost 6 bases and the V segment lost 5 bases, leaving 7 bases of the junction unmatched. The CDR3 sequence: CASSRETSGGADTQYF. Written as DNA, the CDR3 is TGTGCCAGCAGTCGAGAGACTAGCGGGGGGGCCGATACGCAGTATTTT.

The chain uses TRBV6-5 and TRBJ2-1; maybe TRBD1 (6 bases). This CDR3 is 14 amino acids long. V was pared by 5 bases and J by 6 bases, with 14 bases between. Per the germline V gene, CDR1 is MNHEY and CDR2 is SVGAGI. The CDR3 nucleotides are TGTGCCAGCAGTCCAGGGGCCTTTGGCAATGAGCAGTTCTTC. This sequence encodes CASSPGAFGNEQFF.

This chain links TRBV11-2 with TRBJ1-1; a weak D match, TRBD1 (6 bases). The CDR3 is 15 amino acids. CDR1 and CDR2 from the germline V gene are SGHAT and FQNNGV. V gave up 5 bases and J gave up 5 bases, with 18 bases separating them. CDR3 nucleotides: TGTGCCAGCAGCCTCCGGGGGGCAGGGCTGACTGAAGCTTTCTTT. Translation: CASSLRGAGLTEAFF.

The rearrangement links TRBV7-9 to TRBJ1-1; 8 nucleotides line up with TRBD1. Germline assignment: CDR1 SEHNR and CDR2 FQNEAQ (reference sequence). The CDR3 length is 15 residues. V shed 5 bases and J 4 bases; nucleotides not matched to a gene: 9. The CDR3 sequence: CASSPNQGAGTEAFF. CDR3 nucleotides: TGTGCCAGCAGCCCCAACCAGGGGGCCGGCACTGAAGCTTTCTTT.